A single sample gave rise to the 8 T cell receptor beta chains below, sequenced in a study of T-cell memory formation after mild COVID-19. From the 5' RACE reads, TCRdb called clonotypes with MiXCR, one entry per CDR3 protein. Of approximately 100,000 distinct CDR3 sequences listed, 11% were seen once; the top ten hold roughly 40%. Sequencing used PBMCs or a T cell subset sorted from them (not recorded which). The receptors here all came from a man in his late teens or twenties who had mild COVID-19 (a few samples of this study predate the infection). Cell type and time point are not known.

V usage is TRBV3-1 and J usage is TRBJ2-5; possible D gene TRBD2, 6 bases. CDR3 length: 15 amino acids. The V gene's germline CDR1 is LGHDT and CDR2 YNNKEL (reference sequence). V lost 0 bases and J lost 1, with 9 bases in between. The CDR3 nucleotides read TGTGCCAGCAGCCAAGATTACGGGAGCCAAGAGACCCAGTACTTC. This codes for CASSQDYGSQETQYF.

This sequence joins TRBV5-1 and TRBJ1-1, with a tentative D call TRBD1 (5 bases). The CDR3 has 13 residues. Trimming left V 2 bases short and J 5 bases short, with 10 bases between. CDR1 and CDR2 from the germline V gene are SGHRS and YFSETQ. Written as DNA, the CDR3 is TGCGCCAGCAGCTTTACGGGGGGTACTGAAGCTTTCTTT. This gives the protein CASSFTGGTEAFF.

The chain is built from TRBV9 and TRBJ1-5; 8 bases fit TRBD1. Germline loops: CDR1 SGDLS, CDR2 YYNGEE. The CDR3 is 14 residues long. V dropped 0 bases and J dropped 4; count of bases not matched to a gene: 0. The DNA of the CDR3 is TGTGCCAGCAGCGTAGGGACAGGGAATCAGCCCCAGCATTTT. It encodes CASSVGTGNQPQHF.

The table lists this clonotype with many counts. This chain links TRBV12-3 or TRBV12-4 with TRBJ2-3, with D maybe TRBD2 (6 bases). The CDR3 is 14 residues long. Trimming cost V 3 bases and J 3 bases, with 10 bases left between them. The CDR3 DNA reads TGTGCCAGCAGTTTCTCGGGGGAGACAGATACGCAGTATTTT. This codes for CASSFSGETDTQYF.

The chain recombines TRBV10-2 with TRBJ2-3; D may be TRBD1 (6 bases). Germline V lookup: CDR1 WSHSY, CDR2 SAAADI. Trimming stripped 5 bases from V and 7 bases from J, with 16 bases between. This CDR3 region has 14 residues. The CDR3 bases are TGCGCCAGCAGTAAGGACAGCTTTAAAAATACGCAGTATTTT. It is translated as CASSKDSFKNTQYF.

This clonotype was seen more than once but under ten times. The chain links TRBV7-9 to TRBJ2-2; TRBD1 is a possible D gene (6 bases). The CDR3 sequence is 15 residues long. Germline V lookup: CDR1 SEHNR, CDR2 FQNEAQ (reference sequence). The V end was cut by 6 bases, the J end by 5 bases, with 16 bases between. CDR3 DNA sequence: TGTGCCAGCAGTCCTAAGTACAGGGAGACCGGGGAGCTGTTTTTT. Translating gives CASSPKYRETGELFF.

The V and J genes are TRBV20-1 and TRBJ2-7, with no clear D. The CDR3 is made up of 11 amino acids. Trimming removed 3 bases at V and 2 bases at J, with 5 bases between. Germline V gene lookup returns CDR1 DFQATT and CDR2 SNEGSKA (reference sequence). The CDR3 loop reads CSARMAYEQYF. The CDR3 DNA reads as TGCAGTGCTAGGATGGCCTACGAGCAGTACTTC.

This clonotype turned up a few times. V gene TRBV7-3 combines with J gene TRBJ2-1; a weak D match, TRBD1 (5 bases). V lost 4 bases and J 9 bases, leaving 19 bases between the germline ends. The germline V gene encodes CDR1 SGHTA and CDR2 FQGTGA. The CDR3 spans 15 residues. CDR3 nucleotides: TGTGCCAGCAGCTCCCGGGCCGCTGGGGCAGGTGAGCAGTTCTTC. Translation: CASSSRAAGAGEQFF.